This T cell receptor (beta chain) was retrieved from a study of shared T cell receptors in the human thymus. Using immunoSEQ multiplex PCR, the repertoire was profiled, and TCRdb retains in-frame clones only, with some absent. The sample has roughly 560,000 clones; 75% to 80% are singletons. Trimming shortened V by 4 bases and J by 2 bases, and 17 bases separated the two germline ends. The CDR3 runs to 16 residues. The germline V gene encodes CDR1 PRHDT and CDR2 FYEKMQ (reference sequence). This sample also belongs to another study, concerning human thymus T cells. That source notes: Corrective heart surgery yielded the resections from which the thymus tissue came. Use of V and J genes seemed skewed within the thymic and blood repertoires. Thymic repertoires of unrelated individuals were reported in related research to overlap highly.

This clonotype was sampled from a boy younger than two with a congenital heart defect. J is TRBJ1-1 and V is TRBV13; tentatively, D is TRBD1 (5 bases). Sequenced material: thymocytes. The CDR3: CASSSLPSTGNTEAFF. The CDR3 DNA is TGTGCCAGCAGCTCGCTCCCGTCTACAGGCAACACTGAAGCTTTCTTT.